One and the same sample provided the 27 T cell receptor beta chains below, sequenced in a study of OX40 agonist ivuxolimab in advanced cancers. Sequenced by immunoSEQ multiplex PCR; TCRdb stores in-frame clones only, minus some. The profile shows more than 75,000 clones, roughly 88% of them singletons. Here the sequenced sample was CD4+ or CD8+ T cells sorted from blood, taken in a trial of the OX40 agonist ivuxolimab. These receptors all stem from an adult with an advanced solid tumor such as melanoma, head and neck, liver or kidney cancer.

This clone appeared once. V gene TRBV19 combines with J gene TRBJ1-4, with D unclear. This CDR3 contains 17 residues. The germline V and J ends were trimmed by 0 bases and 6 bases, with 17 bases remaining between them. CDR1 is LNHDA, CDR2 SQIVND, per germline (reference sequence). The CDR3 region is CASSIDETDVEDEKLFF. The CDR3 DNA follows: TGTGCCAGTAGTATAGACGAAACGGACGTTGAGGATGAAAAACTGTTTTTT.

The CDR3 protein is CASNHRDRAHGYTF. CDR3 in DNA: TGTGCCAGCAACCACCGAGACAGGGCCCATGGCTACACCTTC. The chain recombines TRBV6-6 with TRBJ1-2; 7 nucleotides align to TRBD1. Per the germline V gene, CDR1 is MNHNY and CDR2 is SVGAGI (reference sequence). J was trimmed by 6 bases and V by 7 bases; bases with no gene match: 11. This CDR3 comprises 14 residues.

The chain links TRBV10-3 to TRBJ1-1; D gene unclear. Germline lookup yields CDR1 ENHRY and CDR2 SYGVKD. CDR3 length: 14 residues. The V gene lost 8 bases and the J gene lost 5 bases, with 18 bases spanning the gap. CDR3 in DNA: TGTGCCATCGGGTCTACGACAAGCGGTACTGAAGCTTTCTTT. Translation gives CAIGSTTSGTEAFF.

This chain connects TRBV6-5 to TRBJ2-7; TRBD2 agrees at 8 bases. V trimming: 7 bases; J trimming: 2 bases; junction bases outside the gene matches: 10. The CDR3 has 15 residues. Per the germline V gene, CDR1 is MNHEY and CDR2 is SVGAGI. The CDR3 coding sequence is TGTGCCAGCAAAAAAGGCCTGGGACTAGCCTACGAGCAGTACTTC. Translated, it gives CASKKGLGLAYEQYF.

This clone was counted a few times. The gene calls are TRBV19 and TRBJ1-5, with 7 positions matching TRBD1. CDR3 length: 14 residues. V lost 4 bases to trimming and J lost 0 bases; unmatched junction nucleotides: 0. CDR1 and CDR2 from the germline V gene are LNHDA and SQIVND (reference sequence). The CDR3 spells CASSRQGSNQPQHF. The CDR3, as DNA: TGTGCCAGTAGTAGACAGGGTAGCAATCAGCCCCAGCATTTT.

The chain carries TRBV5-1 and TRBJ2-1, with D possibly matching TRBD2 (6 bases). The V end was cut by 0 bases, the J end by 6 bases, with 13 bases between. In germline, CDR1 is SGHRS, CDR2 YFSETQ. The CDR3 loop spans 15 amino acids. The CDR3: CASSLEAGTPNEQFF. In DNA form, the CDR3 reads TGCGCCAGCAGCTTGGAGGCGGGAACCCCCAATGAGCAGTTCTTC.

V and J are TRBV10-3 and TRBJ2-1; 7 bases fit TRBD2. The CDR3 totals 14 residues. V was pared by 5 bases and J by 4 bases, with 5 bases of the junction left unmatched. Germline V CDR1 and CDR2: ENHRY, SYGVKD. This CDR3 reads CAISLAEIYNEQFF. CDR3 DNA: TGTGCCATCAGTCTAGCGGAGATTTACAATGAGCAGTTCTTC.

This clone occurred a few times. J is TRBJ2-7 and V is TRBV5-6; tentatively, D is TRBD1 or TRBD2 (7 bases each). CDR1 is SGHDT and CDR2 is YYEEEE in the germline V gene. V gave up 3 bases and J gave up 6 bases, with 19 bases separating them. The CDR3 has 15 amino acids. CDR3 coding DNA: TGTGCCAGCAGCTCCAGGGGGGGACCCCGGGCCGAGCAGTACTTC. Translation: CASSSRGGPRAEQYF.

This clone was seen only once. The chain is built from TRBV5-1 and TRBJ2-1; TRBD1 matches at 7 bases. The CDR3 runs to 16 residues. The ends lost 6 bases at V and 2 bases at J; junction bases unmatched: 11. Germline CDR1 is SGHRS and CDR2 is YFSETQ. The CDR3 reads CASTWAVTGTYNEQFF. The CDR3 coding sequence is TGCGCCAGCACCTGGGCCGTGACAGGGACCTACAATGAGCAGTTCTTC.

J is TRBJ2-7 and V is TRBV2; TRBD2 agrees at 10 bases. Germline V gene sequence: CDR1 SNHLY, CDR2 FYNNEI. V lost 4 bases to trimming and J lost 6 bases; unmatched junction nucleotides: 18. CDR3 size: 18 residues. The CDR3 loop is CASSVWRLAGVTKVEQYF. Here the CDR3 DNA reads TGTGCCAGCAGTGTGTGGAGGCTAGCGGGAGTTACAAAGGTCGAGCAGTACTTC. The full variable domain, rest sourced from reference TRBV2 and TRBJ2-7, is EPEVTQTPSHQVTQMGQEVILRCVPISNHLYFYWYRQILGQKVEFLVSFYNNEISEKSEIFDDQFSVERPDGSNFTLKIRSTKLEDSAMYFCASSVWRLAGVTKVEQYFGPGTRLTVT.

The V call is TRBV6-6, the J call TRBJ1-1, with D tentatively TRBD1 (6 bases). The CDR3 totals 14 residues. Germline CDR1 MNHNY, CDR2 SVGAGI (reference sequence). The V end lost 5 bases, the J end lost 3 bases, and 13 bases lay between the germline ends. CDR3 sequence: CASSNRGADTEAFF. The CDR3, as DNA: TGTGCCAGCAGTAATCGGGGGGCCGACACTGAAGCTTTCTTT.

V and J are TRBV14 and TRBJ1-4, with TRBD1 identical over 7 bases. With V trimmed by 7 bases and J by 5 bases, 10 bases remained unmatched. The CDR3 is 15 amino acids. The germline CDR1 and CDR2 sequences are SGHDN and FVKESK. This CDR3 is CASNKPGQPNEKLFF. The CDR3 DNA is TGTGCCAGCAACAAACCGGGACAGCCGAATGAAAAACTGTTTTTT.

The table lists this clone with a count of one. V and J are TRBV6-1 and TRBJ2-5, with 8 bases matching TRBD2. Per the germline V gene, CDR1 is MNHNS and CDR2 is SASEGT. With 6 bases clipped from V and 4 bases from J, the junction kept 4 bases outside the gene matches. CDR3 size: 13 residues. CDR3: CASRRTSLETQYF. DNA for the CDR3: TGTGCCAGCAGGAGGACTAGCCTAGAGACCCAGTACTTC.

This chain joins TRBV7-9 and TRBJ2-3; 8 bases fit TRBD2. CDR1 is SEHNR and CDR2 is FQNEAQ in the germline V gene (reference sequence). This CDR3 comprises 17 residues. The V segment lost 4 bases and the J segment 2 bases; nucleotides outside the gene matches: 11. This CDR3 reads CASSSQRLALNTDTQYF. In DNA form, the CDR3 reads TGTGCCAGCAGCTCCCAGCGACTAGCGCTTAACACAGATACGCAGTATTTT.

The rearrangement links TRBV5-1 to TRBJ1-3; D remains unclear. V lost 2 bases and J 4 bases, leaving 4 bases between the germline ends. Germline-derived CDR1 and CDR2 are SGHRS and YFSETQ. The CDR3 length is 12 residues. CDR3 in amino acids: CASSFEGNTIYF. DNA for the CDR3: TGCGCCAGCAGCTTTGAAGGAAACACCATATATTTT.

This chain links TRBV19 with TRBJ1-2; D is undetermined. The CDR3 is 14 residues long. Germline values: CDR1 LNHDA, CDR2 SQIVND (reference sequence). Trimming shortened V by 5 bases and J by 4 bases, and 14 bases separated the two germline ends. The CDR3 nucleotides read TGTGCCAGTAGTGTTTCCTTTAGTAGCTATGGCTACACCTTC. Translation: CASSVSFSSYGYTF.

The chain employs TRBV15 and TRBJ1-1; possible D gene TRBD1, 5 bases. V lost 0 bases and J 6 bases, leaving 14 bases between the germline ends. From germline, CDR1 is LNHNV and CDR2 YYDKDF (reference sequence). CDR3 length: 15 residues. The CDR3 sequence is CATSRDWTPGPEAFF. The CDR3 DNA reads as TGTGCCACCAGCAGAGATTGGACCCCAGGGCCTGAAGCTTTCTTT.

This clone was seen only a few times. The chain couples TRBV7-9 to TRBJ2-3, with 9 bases lining up with TRBD1. Germline values: CDR1 SEHNR, CDR2 FQNEAQ (reference sequence). The V and J ends lost 5 bases and 6 bases, in that order; junction bases with no gene match: 12. The CDR3 runs to 16 residues. For the CDR3, the DNA is TGTGCCAGCAGCGTGACAGGGGGTTTTTTGTCTGATACGCAGTATTTT. Residues: CASSVTGGFLSDTQYF. Looking up the rest from reference TRBV7-9 and TRBJ2-3 gives the full variable domain: DTGVSQNPRHKITKRGQNVTFRCDPISEHNRLYWYRQTLGQGPEFLTYFQNEAQLEKSRLLSDRFSAERPKGSFSTLEIQRTEQGDSAMYLCASSVTGGFLSDTQYFGPGTRLTVL.

V and J are TRBV4-3 and TRBJ1-5; no reliable D call. Trimming shortened V by 0 bases and J by 3 bases, and 9 bases separated the two germline ends. This CDR3 is built from 15 residues. CDR1 and CDR2 from the germline V gene are LGHNA and YSLEER. CDR3 amino acids: CASSQDRGYNQPQHF. CDR3 DNA sequence: TGCGCCAGCAGCCAAGATCGCGGCTACAATCAGCCCCAGCATTTT.

The V and J genes are TRBV19 and TRBJ2-1, with TRBD2 identical over 8 bases. Germline V CDR1 and CDR2: LNHDA, SQIVND (reference sequence). V shed 2 bases and J 10 bases; nucleotides not matched to a gene: 7. This CDR3 spans 14 amino acids. CDR3 bases: TGTGCCAGTAGTATAAGTCTAGCGGGTCAGGAGCAGTTCTTC. Its protein product is CASSISLAGQEQFF.

In the case of this clone: The same CDR3 arises from other DNA sequences in this sample as well. The chain has TRBV18 and TRBJ2-7, with no clear D. V dropped 1 base and J dropped 5 bases, with 3 bases sitting between them. The CDR3 has 11 residues. Germline lookup yields CDR1 KGHSH and CDR2 LQKENI. The CDR3 DNA follows: TGTGCCAGCTCACCACAGGACGAGCAGTACTTC. Protein: CASSPQDEQYF.

The V gene is TRBV5-1, the J gene TRBJ2-3; weak D call: TRBD2 (7 bases). Trimming pared 4 bases from V and 2 bases from J, leaving 14 bases between. This CDR3 is built from 15 residues. Germline CDR1 and CDR2: SGHRS and YFSETQ. The CDR3 bases are TGCGCCAGCAGCCGCGCGGGGGCCTTCACAGATACGCAGTATTTT. Protein: CASSRAGAFTDTQYF.

This clone was seen a few times. This chain joins TRBV11-3 and TRBJ1-1; D gene unclear. This CDR3 comprises 13 residues. Germline assignment: CDR1 SGHNT and CDR2 YENEEA. Trimming left V 6 bases short and J 2 bases short, with 10 bases between. The CDR3 loop reads CASSLTYNTEAFF. For the CDR3, the DNA is TGTGCCAGCAGTCTTACCTACAACACTGAAGCTTTCTTT.

The chain carries TRBV9 and TRBJ1-3, with D hard to call. The CDR3 length is 15 residues. The V end lost 3 bases, the J end lost 0 bases, and 10 bases lay between the germline ends. Germline V gene sequence: CDR1 SGDLS, CDR2 YYNGEE. The CDR3 sequence is CASSEPRNSGNTIYF. DNA of the CDR3: TGTGCCAGCAGCGAACCCCGAAACTCTGGAAACACCATATATTTT.

This chain links TRBV7-9 with TRBJ2-2, with unresolved D. V shed 3 bases and J shed 6 bases, with 5 bases lying between them. This CDR3 is 12 amino acids long. The germline CDR1 and CDR2 sequences are SEHNR and FQNEAQ (reference sequence). CDR3 sequence reads: CASSFGAGELFF. The CDR3 nucleotides are TGTGCCAGCAGCTTTGGCGCCGGGGAGCTGTTTTTT.

This clone occurred a few times. The chain recombines TRBV30 with TRBJ1-1; D might be TRBD1 (6 bases). Looked up from germline, CDR1 is GTSNPN and CDR2 is SVGIG (reference sequence). The CDR3 extends over 13 amino acids. The V and J ends lost 0 bases and 1 base respectively, with 6 bases between them. CDR3 nucleotide sequence: TGTGCCTGGAGTGTACAGGGGAACACTGAAGCTTTCTTT. Encoded protein: CAWSVQGNTEAFF.

The chain couples TRBV5-1 to TRBJ2-1, with no clear D. The CDR3 covers 12 residues. CDR1 SGHRS and CDR2 YFSETQ come from the germline V gene. V was cut by 2 bases and J by 8 bases, with 8 bases left in between. CDR3 amino acids: CASSLPGHEQFF. In nucleotides, the CDR3 is TGCGCCAGCAGCTTACCTGGGCATGAGCAGTTCTTC. Full variable domain (missing parts from reference TRBV5-1 and TRBJ2-1): KAGVTQTPRYLIKTRGQQVTLSCSPISGHRSVSWYQQTPGQGLQFLFEYFSETQRNKGNFPGRFSGRQFSNSRSEMNVSTLELGDSALYLCASSLPGHEQFFGPGTRLTVL.